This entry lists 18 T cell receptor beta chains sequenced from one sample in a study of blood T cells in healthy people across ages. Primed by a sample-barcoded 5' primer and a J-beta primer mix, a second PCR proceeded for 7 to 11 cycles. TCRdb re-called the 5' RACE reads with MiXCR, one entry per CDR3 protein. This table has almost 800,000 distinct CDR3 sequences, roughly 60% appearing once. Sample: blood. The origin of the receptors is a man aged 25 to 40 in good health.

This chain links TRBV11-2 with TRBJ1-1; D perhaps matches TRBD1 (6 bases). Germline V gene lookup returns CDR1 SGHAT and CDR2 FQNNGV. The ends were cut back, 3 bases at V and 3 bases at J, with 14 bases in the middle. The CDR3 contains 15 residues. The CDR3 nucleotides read TGTGCCAGCAGCTTTCAATCCAGGGGTCACACTGAAGCTTTCTTT. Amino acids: CASSFQSRGHTEAFF. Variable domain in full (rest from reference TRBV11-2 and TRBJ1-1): EAGVAQSPRYKIIEKRQSVAFWCNPISGHATLYWYQQILGQGPKLLIQFQNNGVVDDSQLPKDRFSAERLKGVDSTLKIQPAKLEDSAVYLCASSFQSRGHTEAFFGQGTRLTVV.

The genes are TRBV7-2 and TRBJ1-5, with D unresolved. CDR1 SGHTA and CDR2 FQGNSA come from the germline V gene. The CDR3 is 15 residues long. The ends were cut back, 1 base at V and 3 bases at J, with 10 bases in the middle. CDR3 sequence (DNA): TGTGCCAGCAGCTTAGAAACCACCCCCAATCAGCCCCAGCATTTT. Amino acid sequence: CASSLETTPNQPQHF.

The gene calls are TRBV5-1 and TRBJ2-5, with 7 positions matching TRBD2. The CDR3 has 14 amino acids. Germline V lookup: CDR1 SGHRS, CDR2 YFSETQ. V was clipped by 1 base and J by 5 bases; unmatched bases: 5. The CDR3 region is CASSLTPSGETQYF. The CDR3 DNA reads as TGCGCCAGCAGCTTGACGCCTAGCGGCGAGACCCAGTACTTC.

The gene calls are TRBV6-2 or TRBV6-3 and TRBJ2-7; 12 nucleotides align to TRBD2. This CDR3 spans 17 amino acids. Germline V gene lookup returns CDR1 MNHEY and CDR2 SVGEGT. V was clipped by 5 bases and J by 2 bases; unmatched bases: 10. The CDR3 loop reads CASSPHPGLAGPYEQYF. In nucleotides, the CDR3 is TGTGCCAGCAGTCCCCACCCCGGACTAGCGGGGCCCTACGAGCAGTACTTC.

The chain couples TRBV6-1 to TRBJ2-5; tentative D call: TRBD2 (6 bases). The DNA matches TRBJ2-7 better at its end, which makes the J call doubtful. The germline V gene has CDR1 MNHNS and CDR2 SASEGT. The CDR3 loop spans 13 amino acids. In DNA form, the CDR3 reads TGTGCCAGCAGTAGGAGGGAAGAGTACGAGCAGTACTTC. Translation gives CASSRREEYEQYF.

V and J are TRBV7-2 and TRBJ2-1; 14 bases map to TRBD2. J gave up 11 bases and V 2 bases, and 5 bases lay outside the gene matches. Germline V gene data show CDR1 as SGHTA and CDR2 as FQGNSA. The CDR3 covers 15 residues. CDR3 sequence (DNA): TGTGCCAGCAGCTTAAGACTAGCGGGGGGGCAAAAGCAGTTCTTC. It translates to CASSLRLAGGQKQFF.

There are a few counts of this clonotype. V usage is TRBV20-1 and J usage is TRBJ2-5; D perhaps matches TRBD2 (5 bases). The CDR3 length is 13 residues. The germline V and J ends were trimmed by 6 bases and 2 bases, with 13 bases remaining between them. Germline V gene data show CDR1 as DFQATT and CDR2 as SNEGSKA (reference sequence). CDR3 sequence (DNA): TGCAGTGCCTGGGGAGCGGATCAAGAGACCCAGTACTTC. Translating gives CSAWGADQETQYF.

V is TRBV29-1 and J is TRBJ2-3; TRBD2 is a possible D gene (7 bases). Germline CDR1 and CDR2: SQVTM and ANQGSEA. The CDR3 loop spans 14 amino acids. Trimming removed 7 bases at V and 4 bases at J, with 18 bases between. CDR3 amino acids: CSARGGSGADTQYF. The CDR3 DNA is TGCAGCGCCAGGGGCGGGAGCGGGGCAGATACGCAGTATTTT.

The CDR3 loop reads CASSSTRDRQETQYF. CDR3 bases: TGCGCCAGCAGCTCCACAAGGGACAGACAAGAGACCCAGTACTTC. The chain combines TRBV5-1 with TRBJ2-5, with TRBD1 matching over 7 bases. Trimming cost V 3 bases and J 2 bases; bases outside gene matches: 7. CDR3 size: 15 residues. CDR1 is SGHRS and CDR2 is YFSETQ in the germline V gene. Based on the CDR3 plus reference TRBV5-1 and TRBJ2-5, the full variable domain is KAGVTQTPRYLIKTRGQQVTLSCSPISGHRSVSWYQQTPGQGLQFLFEYFSETQRNKGNFPGRFSGRQFSNSRSEMNVSTLELGDSALYLCASSSTRDRQETQYFGPGTRLLVL.

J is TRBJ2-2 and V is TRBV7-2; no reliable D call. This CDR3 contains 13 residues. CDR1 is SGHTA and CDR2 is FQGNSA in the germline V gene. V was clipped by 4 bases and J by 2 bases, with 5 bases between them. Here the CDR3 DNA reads TGTGCCAGCAGCTCTGGAAACACCGGGGAGCTGTTTTTT. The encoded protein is CASSSGNTGELFF.

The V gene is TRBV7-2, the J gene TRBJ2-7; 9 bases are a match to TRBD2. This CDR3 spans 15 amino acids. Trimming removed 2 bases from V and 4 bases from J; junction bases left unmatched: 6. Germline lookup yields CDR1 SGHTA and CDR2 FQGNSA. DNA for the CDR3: TGTGCCAGCAGCTTATGGGCTAGCGGGACTTACGAGCAGTACTTC. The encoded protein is CASSLWASGTYEQYF.

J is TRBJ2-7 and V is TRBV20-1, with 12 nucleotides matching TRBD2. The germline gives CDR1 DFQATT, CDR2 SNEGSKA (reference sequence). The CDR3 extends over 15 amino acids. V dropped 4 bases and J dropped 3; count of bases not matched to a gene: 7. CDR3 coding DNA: TGCAGTGCTATCCTAGCGGGAGGGGAAGGCTACGAGCAGTACTTC. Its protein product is CSAILAGGEGYEQYF.

The CDR3 nucleotides are TGTGCCAGCAGTTTAGATGCGGGGACTAGCACAGATACGCAGTATTTT. It translates to CASSLDAGTSTDTQYF. The chain links TRBV6-1 to TRBJ2-3, with a possible D match to TRBD2 (6 bases). The V gene lost 5 bases and the J gene lost 0 bases, with 15 bases spanning the gap. In germline, CDR1 is MNHNS, CDR2 SASEGT. The CDR3 runs 16 residues.

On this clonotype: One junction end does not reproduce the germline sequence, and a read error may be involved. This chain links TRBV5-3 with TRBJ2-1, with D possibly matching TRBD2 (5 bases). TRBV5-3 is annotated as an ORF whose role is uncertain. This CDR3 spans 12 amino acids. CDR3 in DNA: TGTTCCAGAAGCGGCTCGCGCGGTGAGCAGTTCTTC. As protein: CSRSGSRGEQFF.

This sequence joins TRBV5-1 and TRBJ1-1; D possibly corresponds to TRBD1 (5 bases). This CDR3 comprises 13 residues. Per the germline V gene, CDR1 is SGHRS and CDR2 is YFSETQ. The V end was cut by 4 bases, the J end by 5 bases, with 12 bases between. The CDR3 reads CASSVEWGTEAFF. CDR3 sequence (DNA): TGCGCCAGCAGCGTGGAATGGGGGACTGAAGCTTTCTTT.

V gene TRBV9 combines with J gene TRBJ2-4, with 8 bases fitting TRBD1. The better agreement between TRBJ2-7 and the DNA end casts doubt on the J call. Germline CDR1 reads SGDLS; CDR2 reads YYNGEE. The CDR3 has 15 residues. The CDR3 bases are TGTGCCAGCAGCGTAGGGGCAGGGGGCAGGAACGAGCAGTACTTC. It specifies CASSVGAGGRNEQYF.

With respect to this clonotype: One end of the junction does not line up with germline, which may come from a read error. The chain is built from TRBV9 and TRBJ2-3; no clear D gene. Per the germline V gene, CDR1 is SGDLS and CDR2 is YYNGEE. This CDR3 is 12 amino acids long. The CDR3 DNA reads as TGTGCCTGCAGCGTCGTCACAGATACGCAGTATTTT. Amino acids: CACSVVTDTQYF.

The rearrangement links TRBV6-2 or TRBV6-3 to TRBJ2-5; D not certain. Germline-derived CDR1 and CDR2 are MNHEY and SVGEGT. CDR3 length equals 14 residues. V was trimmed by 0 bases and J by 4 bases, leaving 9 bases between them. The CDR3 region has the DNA TGTGCCAGCAGTTACTCCGGCGGTGGAGAGACCCAGTACTTC. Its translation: CASSYSGGGETQYF.